This record covers a single T cell receptor (beta chain). In the original analysis: Nucleated cell number was recorded as an estimate derived from reference gene primer amplification. The repertoire was sequenced with immunoSEQ multiplex PCR; TCRdb's copy has only in-frame clones and lacks some. The D gene and trimming were derived from the DNA, and the V and J assignments and clone size from that table. The repertoire consists of approximately 25,000 clones, with more than 80% occurring once and the leading ten covering 2% to 3%. These data are taken from a study of blood T cell repertoires in COVID-19. Study details: Whether acute or convalescent, the COVID-19 samples came from the United States, Italy and Spain. The analysed material was cDNA or gDNA that came from T cells, B-cell-depleted T cells, or PBMCs.

CDR3 length equals 17 residues. Trimming left V 5 bases short and J 0 bases short, with 17 bases between. CDR1 SGHVS and CDR2 FQNEAQ come from the germline V gene. This receptor was identified in a woman between 65 and 79 years old with COVID-19, enrolled during active disease. V is TRBV7-8 and J is TRBJ1-5; possibly TRBD1 for D (5 bases). The specimen was peripheral blood. This CDR3 is CASSTQGHTTSNQPQHF. Written as DNA, the CDR3 is TGTGCCAGCAGCACCCAGGGCCACACGACTAGCAATCAGCCCCAGCATTTT.